This T cell receptor beta chain stems from a study of shared clonotypes between healthy human individuals. Study-wide findings and caveats: Apart from blood, nothing was sampled; tissue repertoires likely differ. A reduction in generation probabilities was seen for non-shared clonotypes relative to those shared by all four donors.

Deletions cut 4 bases from V and 5 bases from J, with 15 bases between. CDR3 size: 14 residues. The germline V gene has CDR1 SGHRS and CDR2 YFSETQ. Method: immunoSEQ multiplex PCR; TCRdb's copy keeps in-frame clones and lacks some. This repertoire shows over a million clones, 65% to 80% found once; its top ten account for less than 1.5%. With respect to this clone: No antigen is known for it.

The gene calls are TRBV5-1 and TRBJ1-2, with D perhaps TRBD1 (5 bases). This clonotype was sampled from a man between 18 and 29 years old in good health. Material for sequencing was memory CD4+ T cells sorted from blood. Subset indicated: CD45RA-negative fraction. CDR3 protein: CASSPTGAGYGYTF. CDR3 nucleotide sequence: TGCGCCAGCAGCCCCACAGGTGCCGGATATGGCTACACCTTC.